Listed here are 10 T cell receptor beta chains from one sample, sequenced in a study of blood T cell repertoires in COVID-19. TCRdb keeps only in-frame clones here, not all; method: immunoSEQ multiplex PCR. The sample has about 220,000 clones, approximately 85% seen once; the top ten hold 2% to 3%. Sequences were obtained from peripheral blood. Receptors originate from a woman in her 70s with COVID-19, enrolled during active disease.

This clone was found a few times. The genes are TRBV4-2 and TRBJ2-7, with 8 bases fitting TRBD1. The trim removed 1 base at V and 2 bases at J, leaving 4 bases unmatched. The CDR3 has 15 amino acids. The V gene's germline CDR1 is LGHNA and CDR2 YNFKEQ. CDR3 amino acids: CASSQGDRTTYEQYF. Here the CDR3 DNA reads TGTGCCAGCAGCCAAGGGGACAGGACCACCTACGAGCAGTACTTC.

This rearrangement joins TRBV7-2 to TRBJ1-1, with 9 bases fitting TRBD1. Germline CDR1 reads SGHTA; CDR2 reads FQGNSA. Unmatched junction bases numbered 4, after V lost 1 base and J lost 4 bases. CDR3 size: 15 residues. CDR3 residues: CASSLDRGLGTEAFF. DNA of the CDR3: TGTGCCAGCAGCTTAGACAGGGGGCTTGGCACTGAAGCTTTCTTT.

The chain uses TRBV3-1 (or the pseudogene TRBV3-2) and TRBJ1-2, with a possible D match to TRBD1 (6 bases). Trimming took off 0 bases at V and 8 bases at J, with 16 bases between the two ends. This CDR3 has 15 residues. CDR1 and CDR2 from the germline V gene are LGHDT and YNNKEL (reference sequence). The CDR3 protein is CASSQERVGAIGYTF. For the CDR3, the DNA is TGTGCCAGCAGCCAAGAACGGGTGGGGGCCATCGGCTACACCTTC.

This clone was counted a single time. The genes are TRBV2 and TRBJ2-5; 7 positions agree with TRBD1. Per the germline V gene, CDR1 is SNHLY and CDR2 is FYNNEI. Trimming cost V 5 bases and J 5 bases; bases outside gene matches: 8. CDR3 size: 14 residues. This CDR3 is CASSLNRGGETQYF. Written as DNA, the CDR3 is TGTGCCAGCAGTCTAAACAGGGGCGGGGAGACCCAGTACTTC. The entire variable domain, with the rest obtained from reference TRBV2 and TRBJ2-5, is as follows: EPEVTQTPSHQVTQMGQEVILRCVPISNHLYFYWYRQILGQKVEFLVSFYNNEISEKSEIFDDQFSVERPDGSNFTLKIRSTKLEDSAMYFCASSLNRGGETQYFGPGTRLLVL.

The chain links TRBV18 to TRBJ1-1; D is uncertain. Germline values: CDR1 KGHSH, CDR2 LQKENI. V lost 6 bases and J 1 base, leaving 12 bases between the germline ends. The CDR3 spans 14 residues. CDR3 in amino acids: CASSLLESNTEAFF. As DNA, the CDR3 is TGTGCCAGCTCCTTACTGGAGTCGAACACTGAAGCTTTCTTT.

This chain connects TRBV11-3 to TRBJ1-6; D not certain. This CDR3 spans 16 amino acids. The V end was cut by 0 bases, the J end by 6 bases, with 12 bases between. Germline assignment: CDR1 SGHNT and CDR2 YENEEA. The CDR3 bases are TGTGCCAGCAGCTTAGAAGCGGGCGGCCTTAATTCACCCCTCCACTTT. Amino acids: CASSLEAGGLNSPLHF.

The V call is TRBV4-1, the J call TRBJ2-7; 8 positions match TRBD1. The V gene end was trimmed by 0 bases and the J gene end by 0 bases; junction bases not matched to a gene: 10. The CDR3 sequence is 18 residues long. The V gene's germline CDR1 is MGHRA and CDR2 YSYEKL. The CDR3 DNA reads as TGCGCCAGCAGCCAAGAGGTTTCAGGACAGGGATTCTCCTACGAGCAGTACTTC. Protein product: CASSQEVSGQGFSYEQYF.

V gene TRBV4-2 combines with J gene TRBJ1-1, with a possible D match to TRBD1 (6 bases). The CDR3 totals 15 residues. Per germline, CDR1 LGHNA and CDR2 YNFKEQ. Trimming took 3 bases from V and 4 from J, leaving 15 bases between them. CDR3 sequence: CASSQAMWGRTEAFF. In DNA form, the CDR3 reads TGTGCCAGCAGCCAGGCCATGTGGGGGCGCACTGAAGCTTTCTTT.

Only one count was recorded for this clone. The V and J genes are TRBV9 and TRBJ2-2; unclear D gene. Germline-derived CDR1 and CDR2 are SGDLS and YYNGEE. There are 16 residues in the CDR3. V gave up 2 bases and J gave up 0 bases, with 11 bases separating them. CDR3 sequence reads: CASSVFRSTNTGELFF. The CDR3 DNA reads as TGTGCCAGCAGCGTTTTCCGGTCGACGAACACCGGGGAGCTGTTTTTT.

This clone was picked up one time. The rearrangement joins TRBV9 to TRBJ2-1; TRBD2 might be the D (7 bases). The germline CDR1 and CDR2 sequences are SGDLS and YYNGEE. The CDR3 loop spans 14 amino acids. Trimming cost V 3 bases and J 8 bases, with 15 bases left between them. The DNA for the CDR3 is TGTGCCAGCAGCGGGCAGGGAGGGGGGTATGAGCAGTTCTTC. The encoded protein is CASSGQGGGYEQFF.